This T cell receptor beta chain was sequenced in a study of chronic HIV infection and antiretroviral therapy. This clonotype was seen more than once but under ten times. V lost 7 bases and J 4 bases, leaving 10 bases between the germline ends. The CDR3 length is 12 residues. CDR1 is SQVTM and CDR2 is ANQGSEA in the germline V gene. TCRdb reprocessed the 5' RACE reads via MiXCR and lists one record per CDR3 protein. Of 45,000 to 55,000 distinct CDR3 sequences in the sample, about 18% were seen once. This sequence joins TRBV29-1 and TRBJ2-2; possible D gene TRBD1, 7 bases. The sequence was collected from an adult who had HIV and had not received antiretroviral therapy, or was an uninfected healthy control (not recorded which). Sequences were obtained from peripheral blood. The CDR3 loop reads CSAQGGTGELFF. The DNA of the CDR3 is TGCAGCGCCCAGGGGGGCACCGGGGAGCTGTTTTTT.